This T cell receptor beta chain stems from a study of blood T cells in healthy people across ages. Study outcomes and limitations: There was no known CMV status for donors, so expanded clonotype changes were possibly confounded. Unsorted PBMCs prevented conclusive naive versus antigen-experienced comparison.

Germline V gene lookup returns CDR1 SNHLY and CDR2 FYNNEI. V was pared by 4 bases and J by 6 bases, with 4 bases of the junction left unmatched. There are 14 residues in the CDR3. The authors ran a second PCR of about 7 to 11 cycles using a sample-barcoded 5' primer and a J-beta primer mix. TCRdb re-derived calls from the 5' RACE reads in MiXCR, one entry per CDR3 protein. In the table there are roughly 800,000 distinct CDR3 sequences, 58% of which are singletons. About this clonotype: Antigen unknown.

The chain uses TRBV2 and TRBJ2-1; TRBD2 matches 9 bases. The source is a young man in good health. The sample consisted of blood. CDR3 sequence (DNA): TGTGCCAGCAGTGTAGCGGGAGTACGCAATGAGCAGTTCTTC. This encodes CASSVAGVRNEQFF. The whole variable domain, remainder taken from reference TRBV2 and TRBJ2-1, is EPEVTQTPSHQVTQMGQEVILRCVPISNHLYFYWYRQILGQKVEFLVSFYNNEISEKSEIFDDQFSVERPDGSNFTLKIRSTKLEDSAMYFCASSVAGVRNEQFFGPGTRLTVL.